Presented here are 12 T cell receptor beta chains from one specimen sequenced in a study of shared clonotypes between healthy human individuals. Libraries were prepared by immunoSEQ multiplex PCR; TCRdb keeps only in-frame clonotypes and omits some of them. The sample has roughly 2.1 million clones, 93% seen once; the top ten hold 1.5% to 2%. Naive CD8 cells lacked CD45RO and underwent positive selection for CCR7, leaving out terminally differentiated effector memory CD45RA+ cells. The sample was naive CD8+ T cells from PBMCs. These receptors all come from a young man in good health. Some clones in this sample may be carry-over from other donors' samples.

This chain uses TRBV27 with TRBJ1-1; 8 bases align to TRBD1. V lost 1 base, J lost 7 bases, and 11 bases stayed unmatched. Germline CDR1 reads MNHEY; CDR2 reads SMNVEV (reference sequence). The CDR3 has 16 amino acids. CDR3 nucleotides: TGTGCCAGCAGTTTATTGGCAGGGACAGGTTGGGGTGAAGCTTTCTTT. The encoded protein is CASSLLAGTGWGEAFF.

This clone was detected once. The CDR3: CASSRPAGVPLSYEQYF. CDR3 DNA sequence: TGCGCCAGCAGCCGCCCCGCGGGAGTGCCTTTATCCTACGAGCAGTACTTC. The chain recombines TRBV5-1 with TRBJ2-7; 7 bases agree with TRBD2. Germline V gives CDR1 SGHRS, CDR2 YFSETQ. The V segment lost 4 bases and the J segment 1 base; nucleotides outside the gene matches: 14. This CDR3 is built from 17 residues.

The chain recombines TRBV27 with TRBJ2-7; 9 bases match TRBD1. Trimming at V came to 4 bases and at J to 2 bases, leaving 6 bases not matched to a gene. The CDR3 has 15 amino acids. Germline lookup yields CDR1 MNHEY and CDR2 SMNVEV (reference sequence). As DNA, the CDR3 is TGTGCCAGCAGTTCGAAGGGACAGGGTACCTACGAGCAGTACTTC. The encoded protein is CASSSKGQGTYEQYF.

CDR3 protein: CAWTQAEHSYEQYF. CDR3 DNA sequence: TGTGCCTGGACCCAAGCGGAACACTCCTACGAGCAGTACTTC. The chain has TRBV30 and TRBJ2-7; D is possibly TRBD2 (5 bases). V was clipped by 4 bases and J by 0 bases, with 13 bases between them. Per the germline V gene, CDR1 is GTSNPN and CDR2 is SVGIG (reference sequence). The CDR3 covers 14 residues.

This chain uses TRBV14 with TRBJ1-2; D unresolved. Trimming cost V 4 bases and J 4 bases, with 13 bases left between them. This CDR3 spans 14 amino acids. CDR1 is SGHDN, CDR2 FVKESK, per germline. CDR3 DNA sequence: TGTGCCAGCAGCCCCGGGAGGATCGGCTATGGCTACACCTTC. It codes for CASSPGRIGYGYTF.

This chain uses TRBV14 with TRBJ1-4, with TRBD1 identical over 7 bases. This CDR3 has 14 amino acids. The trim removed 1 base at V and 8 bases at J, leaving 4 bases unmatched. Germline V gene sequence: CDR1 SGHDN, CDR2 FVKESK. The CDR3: CASSQAGGQEKLFF. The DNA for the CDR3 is TGTGCCAGCAGCCAAGCAGGGGGTCAGGAAAAACTGTTTTTT.

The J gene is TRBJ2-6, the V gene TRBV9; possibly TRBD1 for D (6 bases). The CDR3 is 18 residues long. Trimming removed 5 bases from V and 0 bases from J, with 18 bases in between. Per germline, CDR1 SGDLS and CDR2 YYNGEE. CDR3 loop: CASSDPSGANSGANVLTF. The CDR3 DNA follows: TGTGCCAGCAGTGACCCGTCAGGGGCGAACTCTGGGGCCAACGTCCTGACTTTC. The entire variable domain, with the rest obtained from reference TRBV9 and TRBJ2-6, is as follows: DSGVTQTPKHLITATGQRVTLRCSPRSGDLSVYWYQQSLDQGLQFLIQYYNGEERAKGNILERFSAQQFPDLHSELNLSSLELGDSALYFCASSDPSGANSGANVLTFGAGSRLTVL.

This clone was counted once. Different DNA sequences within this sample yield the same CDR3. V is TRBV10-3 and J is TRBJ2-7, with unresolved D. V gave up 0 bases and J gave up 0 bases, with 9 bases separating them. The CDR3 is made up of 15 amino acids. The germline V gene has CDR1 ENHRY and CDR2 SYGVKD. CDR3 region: CAISESPGLSYEQYF. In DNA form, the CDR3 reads TGTGCCATCAGTGAGTCGCCAGGCCTCTCCTACGAGCAGTACTTC.

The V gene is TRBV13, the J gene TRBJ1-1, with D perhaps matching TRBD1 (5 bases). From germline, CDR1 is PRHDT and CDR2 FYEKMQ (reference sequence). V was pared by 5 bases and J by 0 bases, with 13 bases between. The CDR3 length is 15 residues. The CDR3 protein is CASSLLGGLNTEAFF. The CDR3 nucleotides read TGTGCCAGCAGCCTCCTGGGGGGGTTGAACACTGAAGCTTTCTTT.

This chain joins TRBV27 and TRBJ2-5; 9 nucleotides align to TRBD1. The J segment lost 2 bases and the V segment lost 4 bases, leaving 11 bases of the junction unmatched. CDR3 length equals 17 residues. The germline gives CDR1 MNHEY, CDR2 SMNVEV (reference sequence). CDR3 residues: CASSSGPGTGKQETQYF. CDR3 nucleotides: TGTGCCAGCAGTTCAGGCCCCGGGACAGGGAAGCAAGAGACCCAGTACTTC.

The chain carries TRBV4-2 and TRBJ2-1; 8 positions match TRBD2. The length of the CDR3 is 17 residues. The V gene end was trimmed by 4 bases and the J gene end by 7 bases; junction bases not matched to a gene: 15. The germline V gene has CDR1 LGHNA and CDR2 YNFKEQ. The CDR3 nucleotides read TGTGCCAGCAGCCTTAACGCGGGGGGAGGGCTGGGAAATGAGCAGTTCTTC. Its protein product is CASSLNAGGGLGNEQFF.

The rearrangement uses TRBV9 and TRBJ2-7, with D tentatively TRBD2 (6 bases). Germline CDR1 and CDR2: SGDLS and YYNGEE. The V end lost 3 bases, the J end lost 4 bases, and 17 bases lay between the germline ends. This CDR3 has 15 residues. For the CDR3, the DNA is TGTGCCAGCAGCGCCGTGGGACTCCCGGGTTACGAGCAGTACTTC. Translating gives CASSAVGLPGYEQYF. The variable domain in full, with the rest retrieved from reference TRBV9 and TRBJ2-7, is DSGVTQTPKHLITATGQRVTLRCSPRSGDLSVYWYQQSLDQGLQFLIQYYNGEERAKGNILERFSAQQFPDLHSELNLSSLELGDSALYFCASSAVGLPGYEQYFGPGTRLTVT.